A single sample gave rise to the 8 T cell receptor beta chains below, sequenced in a study of T cells in Graves' hyperthyroidism and ophthalmopathy. The investigators amplified TCR beta CDR3 regions from RNA transcripts. First-round RT-PCR of the TCR CDR3 relied on the HTBI primer set. TCRdb re-derived calls from the multiplex PCR reads in MiXCR, one entry per CDR3 protein. The data hold about 300,000 distinct CDR3 sequences, with around a fifth observed a single time. Specimen: blood. The receptors derive from a man in his forties or fifties with Graves' ophthalmopathy.

In this sample, this clonotype turned up many times. The chain uses TRBV2 and TRBJ2-7; TRBD2 matches at 7 bases. The length of the CDR3 is 13 residues. J was trimmed by 6 bases and V by 3 bases; bases with no gene match: 5. From germline, CDR1 is SNHLY and CDR2 FYNNEI. The CDR3 reads CASSERETAEQYF. The CDR3 DNA reads TGTGCCAGCAGTGAGCGGGAGACAGCCGAGCAGTACTTC.

This clonotype was found many times. The V gene is TRBV6-1, the J gene TRBJ1-2; 8 bases are a match to TRBD1. The CDR3 sequence is 13 residues long. Unmatched junction bases numbered 5, after V lost 6 bases and J lost 5 bases. Germline lookup yields CDR1 MNHNS and CDR2 SASEGT. CDR3 nucleotides: TGTGCCAGCAGAGCTACAGGGGGATATGGCTACACCTTC. It specifies CASRATGGYGYTF.

The chain uses TRBV27 and TRBJ2-7; tentatively, D is TRBD1 or TRBD2 (5 bases each). The CDR3 runs to 19 residues. Germline V gene lookup returns CDR1 MNHEY and CDR2 SMNVEV (reference sequence). With 0 bases removed from V and 0 bases from J, the gap between germline ends came to 21 bases. CDR3 nucleotides: TGTGCCAGCAGTTTATCGGGGGTTCCGGACACTTTCTACTCCTACGAGCAGTACTTC. Its protein is CASSLSGVPDTFYSYEQYF.

This clonotype was detected a few times. This rearrangement joins TRBV3-1 to TRBJ2-3, with 7 bases matching TRBD2. Germline V gene sequence: CDR1 LGHDT, CDR2 YNNKEL (reference sequence). J lost 4 bases, V lost 3 bases, and 4 bases had no gene match. The CDR3 is 14 amino acids. The CDR3 bases are TGTGCCAGCAGCCACAGCGGGATGGCAGATACGCAGTATTTT. Protein sequence: CASSHSGMADTQYF.

CDR3 loop: CSALTAGTGEVGYTF. The CDR3 nucleotides read TGCAGTGCCTTAACTGCCGGGACAGGGGAAGTCGGCTACACCTTC. This rearrangement joins TRBV20-1 to TRBJ1-2; 10 bases map to TRBD1. The length of the CDR3 is 15 residues. From germline, CDR1 is DFQATT and CDR2 SNEGSKA (reference sequence). Trimming cost V 6 bases and J 8 bases; bases outside gene matches: 15.

V gene TRBV12-3 or TRBV12-4 combines with J gene TRBJ2-2; D ambiguous. The CDR3 runs to 15 residues. The ends were cut back, 0 bases at V and 0 bases at J, with 5 bases in the middle. CDR3 loop: CASSLAQANTGELFF. The CDR3 DNA sequence: TGTGCCAGCAGTTTAGCGCAGGCGAACACCGGGGAGCTGTTTTTT.

The chain uses TRBV7-9 and TRBJ2-1; D ambiguous. The CDR3 covers 14 residues. The V end lost 5 bases, the J end lost 4 bases, and 12 bases lay between the germline ends. CDR1 is SEHNR, CDR2 FQNEAQ, per germline (reference sequence). The CDR3 DNA reads TGTGCCAGCAGCCATCCCAATAGGTACAATGAGCAGTTCTTC. Protein: CASSHPNRYNEQFF. Full variable domain (rest looked up from reference TRBV7-9 and TRBJ2-1): DTGVSQNPRHKITKRGQNVTFRCDPISEHNRLYWYRQTLGQGPEFLTYFQNEAQLEKSRLLSDRFSAERPKGSFSTLEIQRTEQGDSAMYLCASSHPNRYNEQFFGPGTRLTVL.

This clonotype has just a few counts. The V gene is TRBV11-3, the J gene TRBJ2-7, with 8 bases identical to TRBD2. The CDR3 totals 13 residues. Germline assignment: CDR1 SGHNT and CDR2 YENEEA. Germline trimming cut 4 bases from V and 7 bases from J; bases unmatched to any gene: 6. CDR3 in amino acids: CASSSHRGGEQYF. CDR3 DNA: TGTGCCAGCAGCTCTCACCGGGGGGGAGAGCAGTACTTC.